The 29 T cell receptor beta chains below were found in one sample sequenced in a study of T cells after yellow fever vaccination. TCRdb ran MiXCR on the 5' RACE reads and lists one entry per CDR3 protein. The sample carries more than 90,000 distinct CDR3 sequences, more than 7.5% recorded once. Sequencing used CD8+ T cells sorted from PBMCs, obtained 45 days after the yellow fever booster vaccination. These receptors originate from a man aged 25 to 45 who received the YFV17D yellow fever vaccine.

The genes are TRBV10-3 and TRBJ2-7; TRBD2 aligns across 7 bases. Germline values: CDR1 ENHRY, CDR2 SYGVKD. V dropped 8 bases and J dropped 2; count of bases not matched to a gene: 6. This CDR3 is 13 amino acids long. The CDR3 region has the DNA TGTGCCATCTATTCTAGCGGAACCTACGAGCAGTACTTC. Amino acid sequence: CAIYSSGTYEQYF.

This clonotype was seen ten or more times. The chain combines TRBV4-3 with TRBJ2-1; a possible D gene is TRBD1 (6 bases). Trimming cost V 3 bases and J 2 bases, with 20 bases left between them. The CDR3 covers 18 residues. CDR1 LGHNA and CDR2 YSLEER come from the germline V gene. CDR3 region: CASSQYPPEQGTYNEQFF. Written as DNA, the CDR3 is TGCGCCAGCAGCCAGTACCCCCCTGAACAGGGTACCTACAATGAGCAGTTCTTC.

A few counts support this clonotype. This chain uses TRBV27 with TRBJ2-1; D gene unclear. This CDR3 contains 15 residues. Trimming removed 4 bases at V and 4 bases at J, with 14 bases between. Germline CDR1 reads MNHEY; CDR2 reads SMNVEV (reference sequence). CDR3 coding DNA: TGTGCCAGCAGTTCCCAGTGGTCTGGGTACAATGAGCAGTTCTTC. Protein: CASSSQWSGYNEQFF.

This clonotype came up many times. The V and J genes are TRBV7-9 and TRBJ1-1; D uncertain. The CDR3 has 11 residues. V was trimmed by 1 base and J by 10 bases, leaving 7 bases between them. Germline assignment: CDR1 SEHNR and CDR2 FQNEAQ (reference sequence). This CDR3 is CASSLGDVAFF. In nucleotides, the CDR3 is TGTGCCAGCAGCTTAGGGGATGTAGCTTTCTTT.

J is TRBJ2-7 and V is TRBV19; 10 positions match TRBD2. This CDR3 has 15 residues. CDR1 is LNHDA and CDR2 is SQIVND in the germline V gene (reference sequence). V lost 3 bases to trimming and J lost 5 bases; unmatched junction nucleotides: 7. The CDR3 spells CASSITPSGRNEQYF. As DNA, the CDR3 is TGTGCCAGTAGTATTACCCCTAGCGGGAGAAACGAGCAGTACTTC.

In its sample, this clonotype was seen many times. The chain carries TRBV24-1 and TRBJ2-3, with TRBD1 matching over 9 bases. The CDR3 has 14 amino acids. Germline-derived CDR1 and CDR2 are KGHDR and SFDVKD. With V trimmed by 5 bases and J by 6 bases, 5 bases remained unmatched. In DNA, the CDR3 is TGTGCCACCAGTGGGGACAGGGTCACGGATACGCAGTATTTT. Its translation: CATSGDRVTDTQYF.

This clonotype was detected ten times or more. CDR3 amino acids: CASSLRADEQFF. CDR3 sequence (DNA): TGTGCCAGCAGCTTAAGGGCGGATGAGCAGTTCTTC. The chain employs TRBV13 and TRBJ2-1; D gene uncertain. The V gene's germline CDR1 is PRHDT and CDR2 FYEKMQ (reference sequence). Trimming stripped 2 bases from V and 8 bases from J, with 7 bases between. The CDR3 runs 12 residues.

This clonotype was seen many times. The junction shows a germline mismatch at one end, possibly a read error. This sequence joins TRBV15 and TRBJ2-7; D is possibly TRBD2 (6 bases). CDR1 and CDR2 from the germline V gene are LNHNV and YYDKDF (reference sequence). The CDR3 totals 14 residues. This CDR3 is CATSKPGLSHEQYF. In DNA form, the CDR3 reads TGTGCCACCAGCAAACCGGGACTCTCCCACGAGCAGTACTTC.

The J gene is TRBJ2-5, the V gene TRBV5-4; possibly TRBD1 for D (7 bases). The CDR3 runs to 18 residues. Trimming pared 0 bases from V and 5 bases from J, leaving 23 bases between. CDR1 and CDR2 from the germline V gene are SGHNT and YYREEE (reference sequence). For the CDR3, the DNA is TGTGCCAGCAGCTTGGGAACTAGCCTAACACAGGGGAGCGAGACCCAGTACTTC. Amino acid sequence: CASSLGTSLTQGSETQYF.

This clonotype was observed many times. The V call is TRBV28, the J call TRBJ2-7; D remains unclear. The V gene's germline CDR1 is MDHEN and CDR2 SYDVKM. CDR3 length: 12 residues. V lost 6 bases and J lost 5, with 11 bases in between. The CDR3 nucleotides read TGTGCCAGCAGACTCCCACCCCACGAGCAGTACTTC. The encoded protein is CASRLPPHEQYF. Filled out from reference TRBV28 and TRBJ2-7, the complete variable domain reads DVKVTQSSRYLVKRTGEKVFLECVQDMDHENMFWYRQDPGLGLRLIYFSYDVKMKEKGDIPEGYSVSREKKERFSLILESASTNQTSMYLCASRLPPHEQYFGPGTRLTVT.

This clonotype was recorded at least ten times. The chain joins TRBV27 to TRBJ1-1, with D maybe TRBD1 (5 bases). With 6 bases removed from V and 7 bases from J, the gap between germline ends came to 12 bases. Germline-derived CDR1 and CDR2 are MNHEY and SMNVEV (reference sequence). The CDR3 is made up of 12 amino acids. The CDR3 sequence: CASSPPGREAFF. In nucleotides, the CDR3 is TGTGCCAGCAGCCCACCAGGGCGTGAAGCTTTCTTT.

There are many counts of this clonotype. The genes are TRBV7-9 and TRBJ2-1, with D possibly TRBD1 on 6 matching bases. V dropped 6 bases and J dropped 9 bases, with 18 bases sitting between them. In germline, CDR1 is SEHNR, CDR2 FQNEAQ (reference sequence). The CDR3 totals 14 residues. Here the CDR3 reads CASSYAAGASEQFF. The CDR3 nucleotides are TGTGCCAGCAGTTATGCAGCAGGGGCCAGTGAGCAGTTCTTC.

There are many counts of this clonotype. The chain links TRBV4-1 to TRBJ2-7; 11 bases fit TRBD2. Germline trimming cut 0 bases from V and 3 bases from J; bases unmatched to any gene: 1. This CDR3 spans 15 amino acids. CDR1 and CDR2 (germline): MGHRA, YSYEKL. The CDR3 region is CASSQELAGVYEQYF. CDR3 DNA sequence: TGCGCCAGCAGCCAAGAACTAGCGGGGGTCTACGAGCAGTACTTC.

In this sample, this clonotype turned up a few times. The genes are TRBV28 and TRBJ1-3; 11 nucleotides line up with TRBD1. The V segment lost 3 bases and the J segment 8 bases; nucleotides outside the gene matches: 9. CDR1 is MDHEN, CDR2 SYDVKM, per germline. This CDR3 comprises 16 residues. CDR3 coding DNA: TGTGCCAGCAGTTTCTTAGGACAGGGGGCGAATTACACCATATATTTT. It translates to CASSFLGQGANYTIYF.

This clonotype was observed many times. The gene calls are TRBV29-1 and TRBJ1-1; D not resolved. Germline CDR1 is SQVTM and CDR2 is ANQGSEA. The CDR3 consists of 12 residues. Trimming shortened V by 2 bases and J by 8 bases, and 12 bases separated the two germline ends. CDR3 sequence: CSVEFGESEAFF. CDR3 nucleotides: TGCAGCGTTGAATTTGGGGAATCCGAAGCTTTCTTT.

This clonotype was recorded many times. The rearrangement uses TRBV2 and TRBJ2-1; a weak D match, TRBD1 (5 bases). V was shortened by 5 bases and J by 4 bases, with 12 bases between the two germline ends. The CDR3 consists of 14 residues. Germline CDR1 reads SNHLY; CDR2 reads FYNNEI. CDR3 protein: CASSPRTTYNEQFF. CDR3 nucleotides: TGTGCCAGCAGTCCCCGGACAACGTACAATGAGCAGTTCTTC. Filled out from reference TRBV2 and TRBJ2-1, the complete variable domain reads EPEVTQTPSHQVTQMGQEVILRCVPISNHLYFYWYRQILGQKVEFLVSFYNNEISEKSEIFDDQFSVERPDGSNFTLKIRSTKLEDSAMYFCASSPRTTYNEQFFGPGTRLTVL.

There are many counts of this clonotype. The V gene is TRBV5-1, the J gene TRBJ1-4, with 8 bases aligning to TRBD1. The CDR3 spans 13 residues. The junction had 2 bases not matched to a gene; V was cut back by 4 bases and J by 6 bases. Germline CDR1 and CDR2: SGHRS and YFSETQ. CDR3 loop: CASSVTGDEKLFF. CDR3 sequence (DNA): TGCGCCAGCAGCGTGACAGGGGATGAAAAACTGTTTTTT.

The V and J genes are TRBV27 and TRBJ2-1, with 7 bases aligning to TRBD2. Germline lookup yields CDR1 MNHEY and CDR2 SMNVEV (reference sequence). V shed 0 bases, J shed 4 bases, and the junction held 6 bases outside the gene matches. This CDR3 is 16 amino acids long. In DNA form, the CDR3 reads TGTGCCAGCAGTTTATCGGGGGAGGGTATATACAATGAGCAGTTCTTC. Translated, it gives CASSLSGEGIYNEQFF.

This clonotype has a handful of counts. V and J are TRBV29-1 and TRBJ2-3; D could derive from TRBD1 or TRBD2 (5 bases each). The CDR3 is 13 residues long. Germline V lookup: CDR1 SQVTM, CDR2 ANQGSEA. Trimming took off 3 bases at V and 6 bases at J, with 13 bases between the two ends. CDR3 sequence: CSVEYEWGDTQYF. CDR3 bases: TGCAGCGTTGAGTATGAGTGGGGGGATACGCAGTATTTT.

This clonotype was seen only once. This may arise from a read error, as a much more abundant clone is one base away. V and J are TRBV6-1 and TRBJ1-3, with unresolved D. Trimming cost V 6 bases and J 3 bases, with 12 bases left between them. In germline, CDR1 is MNHNS, CDR2 SASEGT. This CDR3 has 14 residues. The CDR3 bases are TGTGCCAGCAGAGACCGGGATATTGGAAACACCATATATTTT. Protein product: CASRDRDIGNTIYF.

The sample holds many counts of this clonotype. The chain joins TRBV20-1 to TRBJ2-4; 10 bases match TRBD2. The V gene end was trimmed by 3 bases and the J gene end by 13 bases; junction bases not matched to a gene: 3. CDR1 and CDR2 from the germline V gene are DFQATT and SNEGSKA (reference sequence). The CDR3 loop spans 11 amino acids. The CDR3 DNA reads TGCAGTGCTAGTAGCGGGAGGCAGCAGTACTTC. Protein: CSASSGRQQYF.

This clonotype was recorded many times. The chain employs TRBV5-1 and TRBJ1-1; D ambiguous. From germline, CDR1 is SGHRS and CDR2 YFSETQ. Deletions cut 1 base from V and 6 bases from J, with 10 bases between. The CDR3 has 13 residues. The DNA for the CDR3 is TGCGCCAGCAGCTTGAGGTTGGGAGCTGAAGCTTTCTTT. Protein: CASSLRLGAEAFF.

In its sample, this clonotype was seen a few times. The chain uses TRBV5-1 and TRBJ2-1, with D uncertain. Germline V gene lookup returns CDR1 SGHRS and CDR2 YFSETQ. The CDR3 has 12 amino acids. V was cut by 6 bases and J by 14 bases, with 18 bases left in between. The CDR3 loop is CASKFESLEEFF. CDR3 nucleotides: TGCGCCAGCAAGTTTGAGTCACTCGAGGAGTTCTTC.

The chain combines TRBV7-2 with TRBJ2-3; 9 bases are shared with TRBD2. The CDR3 has 15 residues. The germline V gene has CDR1 SGHTA and CDR2 FQGNSA. V was clipped by 3 bases and J by 0 bases; unmatched bases: 1. The DNA of the CDR3 is TGTGCCAGCAGCTTCACTAGCGGGAGCACAGATACGCAGTATTTT. Its protein is CASSFTSGSTDTQYF.

This clonotype was seen many times. J is TRBJ2-5 and V is TRBV7-9, with 8 nucleotides matching TRBD2. Germline V gene sequence: CDR1 SEHNR, CDR2 FQNEAQ (reference sequence). The J segment lost 5 bases and the V segment lost 1 base, leaving 3 bases of the junction unmatched. The CDR3 spans 14 residues. DNA for the CDR3: TGTGCCAGCAGCTTAGTAGCGGGATGGGAGACCCAGTACTTC. It encodes CASSLVAGWETQYF.

This clonotype was seen ten or more times. The chain joins TRBV10-3 to TRBJ2-7; possibly TRBD1 for D (6 bases). The CDR3 extends over 13 amino acids. Germline V gene lookup returns CDR1 ENHRY and CDR2 SYGVKD. V dropped 10 bases and J dropped 3 bases, with 16 bases sitting between them. The CDR3 sequence is CATGPGGNYEQYF. The CDR3 bases are TGTGCCACGGGGCCTGGGGGCAACTACGAGCAGTACTTC.

This clonotype was counted ten times or more. The V gene is TRBV3-1, the J gene TRBJ2-7; 8 nucleotides align to TRBD2. The germline CDR1 and CDR2 sequences are LGHDT and YNNKEL (reference sequence). V lost 5 bases and J lost 2; bases outside the gene matches: 5. The CDR3 contains 14 residues. This CDR3 is CASSSGLGTYEQYF. The CDR3 DNA sequence: TGTGCCAGCAGCTCGGGACTAGGGACCTACGAGCAGTACTTC.

The chain links TRBV6-2 or TRBV6-3 to TRBJ2-1, with 7 nucleotides matching TRBD1. The germline gives CDR1 MNHEY, CDR2 SVGEGT. CDR3 length: 15 residues. V lost 6 bases and J lost 6; bases outside the gene matches: 11. The CDR3 DNA reads TGTGCCAGCAGCACCGACAGGGTTAGCCTCAATGAGCAGTTCTTC. It encodes CASSTDRVSLNEQFF.

This clonotype was seen many times. The V and J genes are TRBV4-3 and TRBJ2-7; TRBD1 is a possible D gene (6 bases). Looked up from germline, CDR1 is LGHNA and CDR2 is YSLEER. V lost 4 bases and J 0 bases, leaving 13 bases between the germline ends. The CDR3 is 15 amino acids. The CDR3 DNA reads TGCGCCAGCAGCCCACAGGGCGATAGCTCCTACGAGCAGTACTTC. Its translation is CASSPQGDSSYEQYF.